This T cell receptor (beta chain) originates from a study of regulatory T cells in long-lasting Graves disease. The study's findings and limits: Persistent Graves' patients showed a TCR diversity that was lower than that of newly diagnosed ones. Thyroid tissue went unstudied; only peripheral blood was examined. Persistent disease showed a preference for TRBV28, TRBJ1-2 and TRBJ2-5.

The time point here: persistent/refractory GD, antithyroid drugs over 5 years with positive TRAb. The TCR library was made from RNA that had been extracted from PBMCs in TRIzol. Construction of TCR beta libraries relied on iRepertoire HTBI primers and on Arm-PCR targeting CDR3 regions. A single record per CDR3 protein comes from TCRdb applying MiXCR to the multiplex PCR reads. The table lists about half a million distinct CDR3 sequences, about 20% of them singletons. Trimming left V 6 bases short and J 6 bases short, with 12 bases between. The CDR3 is 13 amino acids. Notes on this clonotype: What it binds is not known.

Sequencing used peripheral blood mononuclear cells (PBMCs), obtained when the disease was refractory, from a patient treated with antithyroid drugs. This sequence originates from a female donor with Graves disease. This chain connects TRBV12-3 or TRBV12-4 to TRBJ2-1, with D perhaps matching TRBD2 (5 bases). The CDR3 DNA is TGTGCCAGCAGCTTAACTAGTTTCAATGAGCAGTTCTTC. It codes for CASSLTSFNEQFF.